These 3 T cell receptor beta chains came from one sample sequenced in a study of cytomegalovirus exposure and HLA in healthy donors. Use of 60 Vbeta and 13 Jbeta primers characterized the PCR. Sequencing used immunoSEQ multiplex PCR; TCRdb keeps in-frame clones, though not all of them. The profile shows more than 100,000 clones, approximately 75% of them singletons. Sequences were obtained from PBMCs. These receptor sequences come from a man between 50 and 59 years old in good health and CMV-seropositive.

This clone was seen only once. The CDR3 coding sequence is TGTGCCAGCAGTTTCGGGACAGTATACGAGCAGTACTTC. This gives the protein CASSFGTVYEQYF. The V call is TRBV2, the J call TRBJ2-7; 7 nucleotides line up with TRBD1. This CDR3 spans 13 amino acids. CDR1 is SNHLY and CDR2 is FYNNEI in the germline V gene. The V gene end was trimmed by 5 bases and the J gene end by 4 bases; junction bases not matched to a gene: 5.

This chain joins TRBV18 and TRBJ2-5; D is undetermined. V was trimmed by 4 bases and J by 2 bases, leaving 8 bases between them. The CDR3 extends over 13 amino acids. Germline values: CDR1 KGHSH, CDR2 LQKENI. CDR3 nucleotides: TGTGCCAGCTCACGAACAGATCAAGAGACCCAGTACTTC. It specifies CASSRTDQETQYF.

The table lists this clone with a count of one. V usage is TRBV7-8 and J usage is TRBJ2-2; D might be TRBD2 (5 bases). Germline V gene sequence: CDR1 SGHVS, CDR2 FQNEAQ. V was clipped by 5 bases and J by 1 base, with 14 bases between them. This CDR3 comprises 16 residues. The CDR3 DNA is TGTGCCAGCAGCCCACCCCCCGGAGGGAACACCGGGGAGCTGTTTTTT. This gives the protein CASSPPPGGNTGELFF. Drawing the rest from reference TRBV7-8 and TRBJ2-2, the complete variable domain is GAGVSQSPRYKVAKRGQDVALRCDPISGHVSLFWYQQALGQGPEFLTYFQNEAQLDKSGLPSDRFFAERPEGSVSTLKIQRTQQEDSAVYLCASSPPPGGNTGELFFGEGSRLTVL.